This T cell receptor beta chain stems from a study of blood T cell repertoires in COVID-19 (TCRdb year 2020). For the study in its entirety: Samples from collaborators originated in the United States, Italy and Spain and spanned both the acute and convalescent phases of COVID-19. The prospective study material was composed of cDNA or gDNA derived from T cells, B-cell-depleted T cells, or PBMCs. The samples were drawn from the first 160 participants of the ongoing ImmuneRACE study and from some 1,300 subjects provided by 6 global collaborators. Deeply sampled blood TCRbeta repertoires from subjects exposed to, actively infected with, or recovered from COVID-19 were included in the dataset. Where available, HLA class I and class II types were obtained from metadata supplied by the sample provider rather than from assay-based typing. The sample metadata nearly always contained a de-identified subject ID, COVID-19 status, age in years and sex. The repertoires were made available in a free public database intended to serve as a resource for research on the immune response to SARS-CoV-2. What the research found in general, with its limitations: The quantity of clinical and demographic metadata differed by source and by participant and was supplied without curation.

On this clone: There is no known antigen for this receptor. No per-base quality is available; no much larger clone lies one base away.

The immunoSEQ Assay, a bias-controlled multiplex PCR, was used to amplify TCRbeta CDR3 regions from genomic DNA. The study's processing was this. The number of nucleated cells in each sample was estimated by amplification of reference gene primers within the assay. To quantify the absolute abundance of each unique TCRbeta CDR3 rearrangement, sequence reads were collapsed and filtered. For each sample, productive Simpson clonality was calculated by taking the square root of Simpson's diversity index across productive rearrangements. TCRdb carries this immuneACCESS record with in-frame sequences only. Its versions omit some clonotypes, under half of them owing to an unresolved V gene in the studies checked, with the rest unexplained. V and J calls and clone size come straight from that table; D and trimming were deduced from the DNA. The sample table shows some 300,000 clones, and 90% are seen once. Roughly 1% of the sample lies in the top ten.

Inclusive of the bounding cysteine and phenylalanine, the CDR3 is 16 residues long. This entry keeps only the CDR3 DNA: 48 bases, framed from base 1. V sheds 6 bases and J sheds 2 bases, leaving 21 bases between their ends. CDR1 and CDR2 are drawn from the germline V gene (reference sequence): SGHKS, YYEKEE. One collaborating source in Seattle enrolled patients while the patients were actively infected and followed the patients over time throughout the course of disease. The collaborating institutions used their own protocols to collect whole blood in K2EDTA tubes. For TCRbeta analysis, collaborator samples were shipped as frozen whole blood, as isolated PBMCs, or as DNA extracted from either sample type.

This chain joins TRBV5-5 to TRBJ2-7, and perhaps TRBD1 as D gene, on 8 matching bases. Sequencing was done on a sample of peripheral blood. This TCR derives from a woman aged 40 to 55 with COVID-19, enrolled during active disease. The CDR3 protein sequence reads: CASTRGGTGGPYEQYF. Here is the DNA: TGTGCCAGCACCCGGGGAGGGACAGGAGGCCCCTACGAGCAGTACTTC. Joined to the reference TRBV5-5 and TRBJ2-7 proteins, this CDR3 gives the full variable domain: DAGVTQSPTHLIKTRGQQVTLRCSPISGHKSVSWYQQVLGQGPQFIFQYYEKEERGRGNFPDRFSARQFPNYSSELNVNALLLGDSALYLCASTRGGTGGPYEQYFGPGTRLTVT.